These 7 T cell receptor beta chains came from one sample sequenced in a study of immune evolution from preneoplasia to lung adenocarcinoma. Clones were read by immunoSEQ multiplex PCR, and TCRdb kept only the in-frame ones, dropping some. The sample records some 10,000 clones, 86% being singletons. The specimen was FFPE invasive lung adenocarcinoma tissue. The origin of the receptors is a person aged 70 to 85 with invasive lung adenocarcinoma.

The rearrangement joins TRBV5-6 to TRBJ1-1; D uncertain. Trimming took 4 bases from V and 0 from J, leaving 13 bases between them. The germline V gene encodes CDR1 SGHDT and CDR2 YYEEEE. CDR3 length equals 15 residues. CDR3 DNA: TGTGCCAGCAGCCCGGATAGGACCCTGAACACTGAAGCTTTCTTT. Amino acids: CASSPDRTLNTEAFF.

J is TRBJ2-1 and V is TRBV19, with 8 bases identical to TRBD2. The CDR3 loop spans 14 amino acids. The germline V gene encodes CDR1 LNHDA and CDR2 SQIVND (reference sequence). V shed 8 bases, J shed 4 bases, and the junction held 7 bases outside the gene matches. CDR3 DNA sequence: TGTGCCAGTCGGGAGGGAGGGCAATACAATGAGCAGTTCTTC. This encodes CASREGGQYNEQFF. The full variable domain, its missing parts supplied by reference TRBV19 and TRBJ2-1, is DGGITQSPKYLFRKEGQNVTLSCEQNLNHDAMYWYRQDPGQGLRLIYYSQIVNDFQKGDIAEGYSVSREKKESFPLTVTSAQKNPTAFYLCASREGGQYNEQFFGPGTRLTVL.

The chain is built from TRBV2 and TRBJ1-5; D ambiguous. V was clipped by 4 bases and J by 0 bases, with 7 bases between them. CDR1 and CDR2 (germline): SNHLY, FYNNEI. This CDR3 region has 14 residues. CDR3 DNA sequence: TGTGCCAGCAGTGGCGAGGCTAGCAATCAGCCCCAGCATTTT. Translated, it gives CASSGEASNQPQHF. Filled out from reference TRBV2 and TRBJ1-5, the complete variable domain reads EPEVTQTPSHQVTQMGQEVILRCVPISNHLYFYWYRQILGQKVEFLVSFYNNEISEKSEIFDDQFSVERPDGSNFTLKIRSTKLEDSAMYFCASSGEASNQPQHFGDGTRLSIL.

The chain joins TRBV5-4 to TRBJ2-3, with 10 bases identical to TRBD1. This CDR3 is built from 15 residues. V was clipped by 4 bases and J by 8 bases; unmatched bases: 10. Germline V CDR1 and CDR2: SGHNT, YYREEE (reference sequence). The CDR3 is CASSVPGQGMGTQYF. CDR3 in DNA: TGTGCCAGCAGCGTTCCGGGACAGGGGATGGGTACGCAGTATTTT.

This clone has only a few counts. V and J are TRBV7-2 and TRBJ2-3, with TRBD2 matching over 7 bases. The CDR3 has 14 residues. The germline CDR1 and CDR2 sequences are SGHTA and FQGNSA. The V and J ends lost 5 bases and 1 base, in that order; junction bases with no gene match: 3. The CDR3 DNA reads TGTGCCAGCAGCAAGACTAGCCGCACAGATACGCAGTATTTT. This sequence encodes CASSKTSRTDTQYF.

The genes are TRBV9 and TRBJ1-2; D might be TRBD1 (6 bases). The CDR3 is 18 amino acids. Trimming took off 4 bases at V and 8 bases at J, with 30 bases between the two ends. Germline V lookup: CDR1 SGDLS, CDR2 YYNGEE. CDR3 amino acids: CASSPSATPGVGQGGYTF. The CDR3 DNA reads as TGTGCCAGCAGCCCAAGCGCGACGCCAGGCGTGGGTCAGGGGGGCTACACCTTC.

V gene TRBV18 combines with J gene TRBJ2-3; D is ambiguous. V was pared by 5 bases and J by 0 bases, with 9 bases between. The CDR3 consists of 14 residues. Germline V lookup: CDR1 KGHSH, CDR2 LQKENI. The CDR3 nucleotides are TGTGCCAGCTCAGGTGGGTTGAGCACAGATACGCAGTATTTT. The encoded protein is CASSGGLSTDTQYF.